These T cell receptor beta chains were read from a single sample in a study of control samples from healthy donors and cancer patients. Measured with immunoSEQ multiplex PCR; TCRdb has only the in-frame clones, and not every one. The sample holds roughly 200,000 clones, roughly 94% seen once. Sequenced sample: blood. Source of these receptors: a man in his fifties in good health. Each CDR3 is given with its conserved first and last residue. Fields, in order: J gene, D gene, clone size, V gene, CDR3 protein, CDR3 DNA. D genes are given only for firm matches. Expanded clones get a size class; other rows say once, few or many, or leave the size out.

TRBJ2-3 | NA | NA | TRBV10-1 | CASSLDRGTDTQYF | TGCGCCAGCAGTCTTGACAGAGGCACAGATACGCAGTATTTT
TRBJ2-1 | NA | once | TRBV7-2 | CASSLLNPAYNEQFF | TGTGCCAGCAGCCTACTTAATCCGGCCTACAATGAGCAGTTCTTC
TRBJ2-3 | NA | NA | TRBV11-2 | CASSFQGQYYTQYF | TGTGCCAGCAGCTTCCAGGGACAATACTATACGCAGTATTTT
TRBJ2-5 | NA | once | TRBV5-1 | CASSFPTGEETQYF | TGCGCCAGCAGCTTCCCAACGGGGGAAGAGACCCAGTACTTC
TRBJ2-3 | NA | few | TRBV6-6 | CASSSSGGADTQYF | TGTGCCAGCAGTTCCTCCGGGGGCGCAGATACGCAGTATTTT
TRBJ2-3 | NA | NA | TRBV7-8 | CASSLGADTQYF | TGTGCCAGCAGCTTAGGGGCGGATACGCAGTATTTT
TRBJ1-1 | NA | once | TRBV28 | CASSPPTGTEAFF | TGTGCCAGCAGTCCCCCGACGGGCACTGAAGCTTTCTTT
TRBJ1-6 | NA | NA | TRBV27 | CASSLQGTAKSPLHF | TGTGCCAGCAGTTTACAGGGGACGGCCAAATCACCCCTCCACTTT
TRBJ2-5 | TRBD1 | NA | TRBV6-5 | CASSYEKDRVWKTQYF | TGTGCCAGCAGTTACGAAAAAGACAGGGTGTGGAAGACCCAGTACTTC
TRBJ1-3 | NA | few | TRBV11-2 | CASSLGRGGDTIYF | TGTGCCAGCAGCTTAGGGCGGGGGGGCGACACCATATATTTT
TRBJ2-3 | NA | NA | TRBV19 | CASSRAWADTQYF | TGTGCCAGTAGTCGCGCGTGGGCAGATACGCAGTATTTT
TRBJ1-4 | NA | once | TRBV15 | CATSRGGKLFF | TGTGCCACCAGCAGAGGGGGGAAACTGTTTTTT
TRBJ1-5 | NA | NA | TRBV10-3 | CAISEGPAAGNQPQHF | TGTGCCATCAGTGAGGGCCCCGCCGCGGGCAATCAGCCCCAGCATTTT
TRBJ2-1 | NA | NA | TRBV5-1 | CASSLAPLASYNEQFF | TGCGCCAGCAGCTTGGCTCCTCTAGCCTCCTACAATGAGCAGTTCTTC
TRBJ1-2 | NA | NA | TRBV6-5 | CASRTTPGSPGYTF | TGTGCCAGCAGAACCACCCCGGGCAGCCCCGGCTACACCTTC
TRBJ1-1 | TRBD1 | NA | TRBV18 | CASSPGTATEAFF | TGTGCCAGCTCACCAGGGACAGCAACTGAAGCTTTCTTT
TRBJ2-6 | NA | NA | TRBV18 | CASSPNRGKISGANVLTF | TGTGCCAGCTCACCGAACCGAGGCAAGATCTCTGGGGCCAACGTCCTGACTTTC
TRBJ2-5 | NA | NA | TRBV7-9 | CASGFVETQYF | TGTGCCAGTGGGTTTGTGGAGACCCAGTACTTC
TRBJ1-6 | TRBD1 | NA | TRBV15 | CATSHRGRVTPLHF | TGTGCCACCAGCCACAGGGGGCGAGTAACACCCCTCCACTTT
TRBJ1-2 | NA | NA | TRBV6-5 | CASTTDRRGGYTF | TGTGCCAGTACGACTGACAGGCGAGGTGGCTACACCTTC
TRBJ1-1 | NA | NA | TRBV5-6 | CASSLGQTMNTEAFF | TGTGCCAGCAGCTTGGGGCAGACAATGAACACTGAAGCTTTCTTT
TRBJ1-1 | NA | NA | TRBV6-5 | CASSYSVNTEAFF | TGTGCCAGCAGTTACTCAGTGAACACTGAAGCTTTCTTT
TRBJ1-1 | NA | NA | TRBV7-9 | CASSLAGNTEAFF | TGTGCCAGCAGCCTAGCAGGGAACACTGAAGCTTTCTTT
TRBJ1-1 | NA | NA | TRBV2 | CASSAWANTEAFF | TGTGCCAGCAGTGCGTGGGCGAACACTGAAGCTTTCTTT
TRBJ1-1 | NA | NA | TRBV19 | CASSEGTSRTEAFF | TGTGCCAGTAGTGAAGGGACTTCGAGAACTGAAGCTTTCTTT
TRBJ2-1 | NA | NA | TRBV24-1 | CATSDNKGGSYNEQFF | TGTGCCACCAGTGATAATAAGGGGGGATCATACAATGAGCAGTTCTTC
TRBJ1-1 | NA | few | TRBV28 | CASSLPQGNTEAFF | TGTGCCAGCAGTTTACCCCAGGGGAACACTGAAGCTTTCTTT
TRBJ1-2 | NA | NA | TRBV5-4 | CASSLPSEGWNGYTF | TGTGCCAGCAGCTTGCCGTCAGAAGGATGGAACGGCTACACCTTC
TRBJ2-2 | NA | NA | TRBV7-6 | CASSLELVAQGAGELFF | TGTGCCAGCAGCTTAGAATTGGTGGCGCAGGGTGCCGGGGAGCTGTTTTTT
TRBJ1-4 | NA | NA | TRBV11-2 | CASSDVRGYEKLFF | TGTGCCAGCAGTGACGTGAGGGGGTACGAAAAACTGTTTTTT
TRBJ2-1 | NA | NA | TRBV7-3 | CASSLSPGNEQFF | TGTGCCAGCAGCCTCAGCCCGGGCAATGAGCAGTTCTTC
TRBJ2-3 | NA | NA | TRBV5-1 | CASSVGNRGADTQYF | TGCGCCAGCAGCGTAGGGAACCGAGGGGCAGATACGCAGTATTTT
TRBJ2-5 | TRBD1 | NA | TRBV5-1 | CASSLQGPQETQYF | TGCGCCAGCAGCTTACAGGGGCCCCAAGAGACCCAGTACTTC
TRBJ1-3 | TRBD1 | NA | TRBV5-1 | CASSPTGEGGNTIYF | TGCGCCAGCAGCCCGACAGGGGAAGGAGGAAACACCATATATTTT
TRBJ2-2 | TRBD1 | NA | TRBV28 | CASSLVLAGTGSNTGELFF | TGTGCCAGCAGTTTGGTTCTCGCCGGGACAGGTTCGAACACCGGGGAGCTGTTTTTT
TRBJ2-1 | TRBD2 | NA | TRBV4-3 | CASSQDPSGGGNEQFF | TGCGCCAGCAGCCAAGACCCTAGCGGGGGAGGGAATGAGCAGTTCTTC
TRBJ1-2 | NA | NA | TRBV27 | CASSLSPWGGYTF | TGTGCCAGCAGTTTATCCCCCTGGGGTGGCTACACCTTC
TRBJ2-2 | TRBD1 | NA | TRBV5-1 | CASSSGQGGELFF | TGCGCCAGCAGCTCCGGACAGGGCGGGGAGCTGTTTTTT
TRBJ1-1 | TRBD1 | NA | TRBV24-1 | CATSDSGTGVGTEAFF | TGTGCCACCAGTGATTCGGGGACAGGGGTGGGCACTGAAGCTTTCTTT